This TCR beta chain was found in a study of tumor and adjacent non-tumor tissue in lung cancer (dated by TCRdb to 2016 to 2019). For the wider study: The cohort included more than 9 adenocarcinoma, 2 squamous cell carcinoma and 1 small cell lung cancer patients. The roughly 15 enrolled patients, of whom approximately 10 were men and 5 were women, were aged roughly 31 to 85 years and were diagnosed with TNM stage I to III disease. In total, sequencing yielded 125,075,908 productive TCRbeta reads, which works out to an average of approximately 4 million reads per sample. The study compared bulk TCRbeta repertoires between lung tumor tissue and matched distant non-tumor lung tissue from around 16 lung cancer patients. Over 25 paired specimens, one tumor and one normal lung sample per patient, were profiled by TCRbeta CDR3 sequencing. Here is what the overall study found, with its caveats: The top 100 clones made up a significantly larger cumulative share of the repertoire in normal lung than in tumor tissue. Peripheral blood was not sequenced, so blood TCRbeta repertoires were not examined in the lung cancer patients of the study. TCR diversity was significantly higher in younger patients, and greater tumor TCR diversity was associated with shorter overall survival and shorter disease-free survival. The methods do not name the sequencing platform or mention unique molecular identifiers. TCR diversity (inverse Simpson) was significantly higher in tumor than in normal lung tissue (around 460 vs 160, P = 0.0075, Mann-Whitney U test). The cohort had only around 14 patients, and the authors noted that larger samples and more detailed clinical data are needed.

RNA was isolated from bulk, unsorted tissue, and RNA quality was assessed with a NanoDrop ND-1000 and an Agilent 2100. All donors had newly diagnosed lung cancer, had not received prior chemotherapy, and were admitted for thoracic surgery in China between August and November 2014. Patients who had received previous radiotherapy or chemotherapy, or who had another concurrent cancer, were excluded from the study. Surgical tissue pieces of about 1-2.1 cm3 were preserved in RNAlater solution and were kept at -80 degrees C until use. In regard to this clonotype: There is no known antigen for this receptor. The junction differs from germline at one of its ends, possibly a read error.

Library preparation employed multiplex PCR. The instrument was an Illumina HiSeq 2500. TCRbeta libraries were constructed through three rounds of nested PCR with primers (Table S4) according to protocols modified from ARM-PCR. PCR products of 200-500 bp were gel-excised and purified with the QIAquick gel extraction kit before sequencing. In the paper's pipeline: Trimmomatic was used to clean the reads, FLASH merged the cleaned reads into complete CDR3 sequences, and MiTCR assigned the sequences to V(D)J germline segments. VDJtools was used to compute clonal diversity as the inverse Simpson's index. Productive reads were defined as in-frame sequences without a premature stop codon. TCRdb reprocessed the public reads (quality trimming at Q25 with fastp, clone calling with MiXCR) and kept in-frame beta chains. Duplicate CDR3 protein sequences are folded into a single record with the most common DNA and genes. TCRdb, rather than the study authors, made the V and J calls. The sample records approximately 90,000 distinct CDR3 sequences, 67% of which are singletons. The top ten hold about 18% of the sample.

According to the germline V gene, CDR1 reads SGHAT and CDR2 reads FQNNGV. The CDR3 covers 11 residues, taking in both the cysteine and the phenylalanine. The entry retains the CDR3 DNA only, 33 bases that are in frame from base 1. Sample: lung tumor tissue. The V and J genes are TRBV11-2 and TRBJ2-7, with a tentative D gene TRBD1 over 5 matching bases. The sequence was obtained from a man aged 60-69 years with non-small cell lung cancer. The CDR3 region has the sequence CASSLGAGQHF. The nucleotide sequence reads as follows: TGTGCCAGTAGCTTAGGAGCAGGGCAGCACTTC.